This entry describes one T cell receptor (beta chain). Naive-designated CD8 cells lacked CD45RO, were positively enriched for CCR7, and omitted terminally differentiated effector memory CD45RA+ cells. The source of the sample is a study of shared clonotypes between healthy human individuals. This CDR3 is 14 amino acids long. Trimming cost V 0 bases and J 4 bases, with 9 bases left between them. Germline loops: CDR1 LGHNA, CDR2 YNFKEQ. Clones were sequenced by immunoSEQ multiplex PCR, and TCRdb holds only the in-frame ones, with some missing. Seen here are roughly 2.1 million clones, roughly 91% observed once, and the top ten hold under 2%.

The receptor was derived from a young man in good health. Some clones in this sample may be carry-over from other donors' samples. Sequencing was carried out using naive CD8+ T cells from PBMCs. The rearrangement uses TRBV4-2 and TRBJ1-2; D remains unclear. This chain's CDR3 is CASSQDSAGYGYTF. CDR3 nucleotides: TGTGCCAGCAGCCAAGATTCAGCAGGCTATGGCTACACCTTC.